This passage covers 3 T cell receptor beta chains from one sample sequenced in a study of breast tumors, draining lymph nodes, adjacent tissues. Axillary draining lymph nodes of breast cancer patients supplied the node samples. TCRdb fed the multiplex PCR reads into MiXCR, producing one record per CDR3 protein. Of about 180,000 distinct CDR3 sequences in the sample, approximately 30% were seen once. Sequences were obtained from axillary lymph node tissue. The origin of the receptors is a female donor with breast cancer. Some clones in this sample may be carry-over from other donors' samples.

In this sample, this clonotype turned up many times. V and J are TRBV19 and TRBJ2-1; a weak D match, TRBD2 (5 bases). Deletions cut 7 bases from V and 5 bases from J, with 18 bases between. The CDR3 is 15 residues long. Germline V gene sequence: CDR1 LNHDA, CDR2 SQIVND (reference sequence). The CDR3 DNA reads TGTGCCAGTACCTGGACTGCTGGGTATAACAATGAGCAGTTCTTC. Protein: CASTWTAGYNNEQFF.

The chain joins TRBV7-2 to TRBJ1-1; 7 nucleotides agree with TRBD1. CDR1 and CDR2 (germline): SGHTA, FQGNSA. Trimming cost V 2 bases and J 1 base; bases outside gene matches: 1. The CDR3 covers 14 residues. The CDR3 here is CASSLWTGNTEAFF. DNA of the CDR3: TGTGCCAGCAGCTTATGGACAGGGAACACTGAAGCTTTCTTT.

This clonotype was picked up many times. The rearrangement joins TRBV20-1 to TRBJ1-4; tentatively, D is TRBD1 (6 bases). Trimming took off 6 bases at V and 11 bases at J, with 22 bases between the two ends. Germline CDR1 and CDR2: DFQATT and SNEGSKA (reference sequence). The CDR3 extends over 14 amino acids. The chain's CDR3 is CSAQGDRTLGKLFF. The CDR3 DNA reads as TGCAGTGCCCAAGGTGACAGGACCTTAGGGAAACTGTTTTTT.